This TCR beta chain appears in the sequencing data of a study of T cell responses to AZD1222 COVID-19 vaccine (dated by TCRdb to the early 2020s). Background for the entire study: AZD1222 recipients given second doses at about 4 weeks or at about 12 weeks were pooled, since spike-specific TCR depth and breadth were not found to differ between the two schedules. A total of more than 230 trial participants underwent TCR sequencing, of whom about 200 had received two doses of AZD1222 and about 25 had received two doses of the MenACWY control vaccine. Enrollment into the trials was organized by age into subgroups of 18-55, 56-69 and 70-plus years, and those subgroups contained roughly 140, 27 and 60 TCR-sequenced participants, respectively. General findings and caveats noted by the study authors: Because no day 14 peak-response samples were available, repertoires were characterized only after the peak T cell response. A significant rise in spike-specific TCR breadth and depth was observed after two AZD1222 doses relative to day 0 and relative to MenACWY recipients. CD4 TCRs associated with the vaccine covered the entire spike protein, and the dominant responses were in regions 160-218 and 743-854. The 56-69-year group was small, and its depth increase did not reach significance, likely because of low power. Participants were mostly white British and included more females than males, and it was suggested by the authors that clonal diversity may have been underestimated. Epitopes outside the regions mutated in the B.1.351 and B.1.1.7 variants were reportedly recognized by nearly half of the unique spike-specific TCRs. Only six AZD1222 recipients were SARS-CoV-2 seropositive at baseline, limiting conclusions about previously exposed vaccinees.

The CDR3 regions of human TCRbeta chains were analyzed by immunosequencing. On the study's bioinformatics: Repertoire TCRs were matched against a reference library of SARS-CoV-2-specific TCRs generated with the MIRA antigen-specificity platform. Breadth meant the fraction of unique TCRs that were SARS-CoV-2-associated, whereas depth meant the fraction of total T cells that were SARS-CoV-2-associated. Each spike-specific TCR was assigned to its reactive spike region and to a CD4 or CD8 class using the MIRA data. Log10-transformed breadth and depth values were compared by one-way ANOVA with Sidak's multiple comparisons tests. Entries here come from immuneACCESS through TCRdb and include only in-frame sequences with V and J called. Some clones fail to appear in such tables; in the studies checked, an unresolved V gene covers under half of the shortfall, and the cause of the remainder is unknown. V, J and clone size are those of that table, while D and trimming were read from the DNA. The sample table records about 140,000 clones; 75% to 90% of these occur just once. The leading ten clones occupy around 7.8% of the sample.

In light of the paper, this sample's time point label describes: baseline before first vaccination. Samples from vaccinated people were obtained from the UK trials COV001 and COV002, which included a single-blind randomized controlled phase 2/3 trial of AZD1222 (ChAdOx1 nCoV-19) in healthy adults. Trial participant PBMC samples were collected at day 0 and day 28 after the second dose for TCRbeta chain sequencing. Worth noting for this clone: Its specific antigen is unknown. Per-nucleotide qualities are absent, and no much larger clonotype sits a single base away.

Sample: peripheral blood, taken on day 0 of AZD1222 vaccination. This sequence was found in an adult in good health.

The sequenced DNA: TGTGCCAGCTCACCCGACTCTGGAAACACCATATATTTT. Translated, it reads CASSPDSGNTIYF. The V gene is TRBV18 and the J gene is TRBJ1-3; the D gene cannot be named for sure. CDR1 and CDR2 are read off the germline V gene as KGHSH and LQKENI. V and J lose 3 bases and 0 bases, and a span of 3 bases separates them. The CDR3 sequence holds 13 residues, the cysteine and phenylalanine included. CDR3 DNA is the only sequence kept; it has 39 bases, read in frame from the first base.